The rows below give T cell receptor beta chains drawn from one sample of a study of Ad26.COV2.S vaccination and SARS-CoV-2 variants. Assay: immunoSEQ multiplex PCR; the TCRdb copy retains only in-frame clones and omits some. The table lists about 350,000 clones, 75% to 90% of them singletons, with around 11% in the top ten. Material: peripheral blood, obtained in a trial of Ad26.COV2.S vaccine versus placebo. These receptors were obtained from a person between 18 and 59 years old who received the Ad26.COV2.S COVID-19 vaccine or a placebo. Both conserved end residues are part of each CDR3. Each record gives: J gene, D gene, V gene, CDR3 DNA, CDR3 protein. The D gene is left open where the match is weak.

TRBJ1-5,TRBD1,TRBV7-9,TGTGCCAGCAGCCACACGGGACAGGAGAATCAGCCCCAGCATTTT,CASSHTGQENQPQHF
TRBJ2-1,NA,TRBV13,TGTGCCAGCAGCTTAGGTCAGATATACAATGAGCAGTTCTTC,CASSLGQIYNEQFF
TRBJ2-2,NA,TRBV28,TGTGCCACCCTCCGAGGGGAGGGGGCGTACACCGGGGAGCTGTTTTTT,CATLRGEGAYTGELFF
TRBJ2-7,TRBD1,TRBV4-3,TGCGCCAGCAGCCCTAGACAGGGGGGAACCTACGAGCAGTACTTC,CASSPRQGGTYEQYF
TRBJ1-1,NA,TRBV19,TGTGCCAGTAGTATCTTCAGAGAGAAAACTGAAGCTTTCTTT,CASSIFREKTEAFF
TRBJ2-7,TRBD1,TRBV6-2/TRBV6-3,TGTGCCAGCAGTGGCTTGGACAGGGCGACGTCCTACGAGCAGTACTTC,CASSGLDRATSYEQYF
TRBJ2-7,TRBD1,TRBV28,TGTGCCAGCAGGTTCTCCAGGGGGCGTGAGCAGTACTTC,CASRFSRGREQYF
TRBJ1-4,NA,TRBV4-2,TGTGCCAGCAGCCAGGGCGGGTCGGGGGAAAAACTGTTTTTT,CASSQGGSGEKLFF
TRBJ2-3,NA,TRBV14,TGTGCCAGCAGTCGAAGTGGGGATACGCAGTATTTT,CASSRSGDTQYF
TRBJ1-2,NA,TRBV25-1,TGTGCCAGCAGTGACAACTATGGCTACACCTTC,CASSDNYGYTF
TRBJ1-4,TRBD1,TRBV7-6,TGTGCCAGCAGCTTAGGTTTGGACAGGAGTGCAACTAATGAAAAACTGTTTTTT,CASSLGLDRSATNEKLFF
TRBJ1-1,NA,TRBV19,TGTGCCAGTAGCCTGGACGGGTGGATGAACACTGAAGCTTTCTTT,CASSLDGWMNTEAFF
TRBJ2-5,NA,TRBV6-5,TGTGCCAGCGGGAACCCGGGACTAGAGACCCAGTACTTC,CASGNPGLETQYF